Presented here are 24 T cell receptor beta chains from one specimen sequenced in a study of T cell repertoires in cytomegalovirus infection. Antigens of these TCRs are unknown. TCRdb used MiXCR to reprocess the reads, holding one entry per CDR3 protein. Of tens of thousands of distinct CDR3 sequences in the sample, roughly a fifth are singletons; the top ten hold roughly two thirds. The material was CD8+ T cells from cultured PBMCs, obtained from culture after CMV antigen stimulation. The receptors come from a human donor in good health (CMV status not recorded). Some clones in this sample may be carry-over from other donors' samples.

The sample holds one count of this clonotype. This sequence joins TRBV12-3 or TRBV12-4 and TRBJ1-1; D possibly corresponds to TRBD1 (5 bases). Trimming left V 3 bases short and J 4 bases short, with 12 bases between. CDR3 length: 14 amino acids. Here the CDR3 DNA reads TGTGCCAGCAGTTTCGGCGGGGGGTTCACTGAAGCTTTCTTT. It yields the protein CASSFGGGFTEAFF.

The chain recombines TRBV4-2 with TRBJ1-3; D gene unclear. Germline lookup yields CDR1 LGHNA and CDR2 YNFKEQ. The V and J ends lost 9 bases and 0 bases respectively, with 9 bases between them. The CDR3 has 13 amino acids. The CDR3 nucleotides are TGTGCCAGTCTGGGGAGCTCTGGAAACACCATATATTTT. Protein product: CASLGSSGNTIYF.

This clonotype was found a few times. The V gene is TRBV6-5, the J gene TRBJ2-6; D remains ambiguous. Trimming pared 8 bases from V and 3 bases from J, leaving 14 bases between. The CDR3 runs 15 residues. The germline gives CDR1 MNHEY, CDR2 SVGAGI. Here the CDR3 DNA reads TGTGCCAGCCTACAATTAGTAAATGGGGCCAACGTCCTGACTTTC. Its translation is CASLQLVNGANVLTF.

There are a few counts of this clonotype. The chain combines TRBV5-8 with TRBJ1-2; TRBD1 matches 7 bases. Per the germline V gene, CDR1 is SGHTS and CDR2 is YDEGEE. Trimming removed 4 bases from V and 3 bases from J; junction bases left unmatched: 9. This CDR3 has 15 residues. Here the CDR3 DNA reads TGTGCCAGCAGCCCGGGGACAGCGAACCACTATGGCTACACCTTC. Amino acids: CASSPGTANHYGYTF.

V gene TRBV7-7 combines with J gene TRBJ2-5; the match to TRBD2 covers 7 bases. V gave up 4 bases and J gave up 6 bases; unmatched junction bases: 17. The CDR3 spans 17 residues. Germline CDR1 and CDR2: SSHAT and FNYEAQ (reference sequence). The CDR3 DNA follows: TGTGCCAGCAGCTCACCATCGACCGGGGAGGGCCCGAAGACCCAGTACTTC. Translated: CASSSPSTGEGPKTQYF.

There are a few counts of this clonotype. This chain links TRBV7-2 with TRBJ1-6, with D possibly TRBD1 on 6 matching bases. This CDR3 has 15 residues. Trimming pared 5 bases from V and 10 bases from J, leaving 18 bases between. CDR1 is SGHTA, CDR2 FQGNSA, per germline. CDR3 bases: TGTGCCAGCAGCCGTGAGGGGGGATTGCCCTCACCCCTCCACTTT. Protein: CASSREGGLPSPLHF.

This clonotype has more than one count but fewer than ten. The rearrangement links TRBV7-2 to TRBJ2-1, with 12 bases matching TRBD2. From germline, CDR1 is SGHTA and CDR2 FQGNSA. The CDR3 extends over 17 amino acids. Losses at the gene ends were 5 bases for V and 4 bases for J; bases not matched to a gene: 9. This chain's CDR3 is CASSPRLAGEPYNEQFF. The CDR3 nucleotides are TGTGCCAGCAGCCCTAGACTAGCGGGGGAACCTTACAATGAGCAGTTCTTC.

The V call is TRBV7-2, the J call TRBJ1-2; 10 bases line up with TRBD1. The germline V gene encodes CDR1 SGHTA and CDR2 FQGNSA. V was clipped by 1 base and J by 4 bases; unmatched bases: 3. This CDR3 has 15 amino acids. As DNA, the CDR3 is TGTGCCAGCAGCTTAGGGGACAGGGGTGCCTATGGCTACACCTTC. Translation gives CASSLGDRGAYGYTF.

V gene TRBV7-9 combines with J gene TRBJ2-5; 8 nucleotides line up with TRBD1. The CDR3 spans 16 residues. CDR1 and CDR2 from the germline V gene are SEHNR and FQNEAQ (reference sequence). Trimming removed 5 bases from V and 5 bases from J; junction bases left unmatched: 13. CDR3 nucleotide sequence: TGTGCCAGCAGCCTCCCGGACAGGGCCCCAGTTGAGACCCAGTACTTC. It codes for CASSLPDRAPVETQYF.

This clonotype was observed a handful of times. The chain is built from TRBV7-2 and TRBJ2-7; D is unclear. This CDR3 comprises 11 residues. Trimming pared 5 bases from V and 2 bases from J, leaving 4 bases between. Per the germline V gene, CDR1 is SGHTA and CDR2 is FQGNSA. The CDR3 region is CASSPAYEQYF. The CDR3 nucleotides are TGTGCCAGCAGCCCCGCCTACGAGCAGTACTTC.

This clonotype occurred many times. The CDR3 region is CASSPGGANYGYTF. In DNA, the CDR3 is TGTGCCAGCAGCCCCGGGGGAGCTAACTATGGCTACACCTTC. The rearrangement joins TRBV7-9 to TRBJ1-2, with D perhaps matching TRBD1 (5 bases). This CDR3 has 14 amino acids. Germline values: CDR1 SEHNR, CDR2 FQNEAQ (reference sequence). Deletions cut 5 bases from V and 0 bases from J, with 10 bases between.

This clonotype was seen a handful of times. The chain combines TRBV24-1 with TRBJ2-1; TRBD1 agrees at 9 bases. CDR1 is KGHDR and CDR2 is SFDVKD in the germline V gene. This CDR3 region has 15 residues. Trimming at V came to 3 bases and at J to 7 bases, leaving 6 bases not matched to a gene. CDR3 nucleotide sequence: TGTGCCACCAGTGATGGGACAGGGTATAGGAATGAGCAGTTCTTC. Its protein is CATSDGTGYRNEQFF.

This clonotype was picked up a small number of times. At one boundary the junction diverges from the germline segment, which might be a read error. The chain recombines TRBV6-2 or TRBV6-3 with TRBJ1-1, with D possibly TRBD1 on 6 matching bases. CDR1 and CDR2 (germline): MNHEY, SVGEGT. CDR3 length equals 20 residues. The CDR3 region has the DNA TGTGGCAGCAGTTACGCGGTCGCAAGACAGGCAGGGCAAATGAACACTGAAGCTTTCTTT. Its translation: CGSSYAVARQAGQMNTEAFF.

In its sample, this clonotype was seen many times. The chain joins TRBV6-1 to TRBJ1-4; 7 bases map to TRBD1. Trimming took 7 bases from V and 7 from J; bases not matched to a gene: 12. Germline V gives CDR1 MNHNS, CDR2 SASEGT. The CDR3 sequence is 15 residues long. The CDR3 loop reads CASTHGGGSAEKLFF. The CDR3 DNA is TGTGCCAGCACTCATGGAGGGGGCTCGGCTGAAAAACTGTTTTTT.

This clonotype appeared a few times. The chain employs TRBV12-3 or TRBV12-4 and TRBJ1-4, with D unclear. V was cut by 5 bases and J by 10 bases, with 11 bases left in between. The CDR3 covers 12 residues. For the CDR3, the DNA is TGTGCCAGCAGTCACGGAATGGGAAAACTGTTTTTT. It is translated as CASSHGMGKLFF.

This chain uses TRBV7-6 with TRBJ2-5, with D hard to call. CDR1 and CDR2 from the germline V gene are SGHVS and FNYEAQ. The CDR3 has 16 amino acids. The V gene lost 4 bases and the J gene lost 1 base, with 16 bases spanning the gap. CDR3: CASSSMGLPGQETQYF. The CDR3 DNA follows: TGTGCCAGCAGCTCAATGGGCCTACCTGGCCAAGAGACCCAGTACTTC.

This clonotype has only a few counts. V usage is TRBV12-3 or TRBV12-4 and J usage is TRBJ2-6, with 9 nucleotides matching TRBD1. This CDR3 has 18 amino acids. The V and J ends lost 5 bases and 0 bases, in that order; junction bases with no gene match: 8. Here the CDR3 reads CASSRRDRVVSGANVLTF. The CDR3 region has the DNA TGTGCCAGCAGTCGCAGGGACAGGGTTGTCTCTGGGGCCAACGTCCTGACTTTC.

This clonotype was seen a handful of times. The chain employs TRBV12-3 or TRBV12-4 and TRBJ2-3; D is unclear. CDR3 length equals 14 residues. V lost 10 bases and J 8 bases, leaving 22 bases between the germline ends. Here the CDR3 DNA reads TGTGCCATTAGCCCCAGCTTTTCCCCGGTTACGCAGTATTTT. It yields the protein CAISPSFSPVTQYF.

This clonotype showed up just a few times. J is TRBJ1-1 and V is TRBV12-3 or TRBV12-4; D perhaps matches TRBD1 (5 bases). V was cut by 1 base and J by 7 bases, with 16 bases left in between. CDR3 length: 15 amino acids. Written as DNA, the CDR3 is TGTGCCAGCAGTTTAGGGGTCGGGGGATTTATTGAAGCTTTCTTT. This sequence encodes CASSLGVGGFIEAFF.

The chain links TRBV7-2 to TRBJ2-1, with 11 bases fitting TRBD1. Germline CDR1 SGHTA, CDR2 FQGNSA. The CDR3 loop spans 14 amino acids. V dropped 5 bases and J dropped 10; count of bases not matched to a gene: 7. CDR3 in amino acids: CASSTPGQGDEQFF. The CDR3 DNA reads as TGTGCCAGCAGCACGCCGGGACAGGGGGACGAGCAGTTCTTC.

This clonotype was seen a few times. The V gene is TRBV7-9, the J gene TRBJ1-4; D ambiguous. Between the trimmed V and J ends, which lost 6 bases and 1 base, there was a span of 9 bases. This CDR3 has 14 residues. CDR1 is SEHNR, CDR2 FQNEAQ, per germline (reference sequence). CDR3 residues: CASRRTGTNEKLFF. The CDR3 DNA is TGTGCCAGCAGACGGACCGGAACTAATGAAAAACTGTTTTTT.

The V gene is TRBV7-2, the J gene TRBJ2-7; D is uncertain. Germline V lookup: CDR1 SGHTA, CDR2 FQGNSA. The CDR3 extends over 13 amino acids. Trimming took 4 bases from V and 1 from J, leaving 8 bases between them. This CDR3 reads CASSWGESYEQYF. The DNA of the CDR3 is TGTGCCAGCAGCTGGGGTGAATCCTACGAGCAGTACTTC.

Remarks on this clonotype: This could be a read error, since a much larger clone is one nucleotide away. V usage is TRBV6-5 and J usage is TRBJ2-3; TRBD1 matches at 12 bases. The germline V gene encodes CDR1 MNHEY and CDR2 SVGAGI. CDR3 size: 16 residues. The CDR3 region has the DNA TGTGACAGCAGTCCTCCGGGGACAGGGGGCGCAGATACGCAGTATTTT. It translates to CDSSPPGTGGADTQYF.

This clonotype appeared a few times. The rearrangement links TRBV7-8 to TRBJ1-1; 9 nucleotides agree with TRBD1. Trimming took 1 base from V and 3 from J; bases not matched to a gene: 15. The germline V gene has CDR1 SGHVS and CDR2 FQNEAQ. The CDR3 length is 19 residues. DNA of the CDR3: TGTGCCAGCAGCTTAGATTTATTGGGCCTTAGGACAGGGGACACTGAAGCTTTCTTT. Its protein is CASSLDLLGLRTGDTEAFF.